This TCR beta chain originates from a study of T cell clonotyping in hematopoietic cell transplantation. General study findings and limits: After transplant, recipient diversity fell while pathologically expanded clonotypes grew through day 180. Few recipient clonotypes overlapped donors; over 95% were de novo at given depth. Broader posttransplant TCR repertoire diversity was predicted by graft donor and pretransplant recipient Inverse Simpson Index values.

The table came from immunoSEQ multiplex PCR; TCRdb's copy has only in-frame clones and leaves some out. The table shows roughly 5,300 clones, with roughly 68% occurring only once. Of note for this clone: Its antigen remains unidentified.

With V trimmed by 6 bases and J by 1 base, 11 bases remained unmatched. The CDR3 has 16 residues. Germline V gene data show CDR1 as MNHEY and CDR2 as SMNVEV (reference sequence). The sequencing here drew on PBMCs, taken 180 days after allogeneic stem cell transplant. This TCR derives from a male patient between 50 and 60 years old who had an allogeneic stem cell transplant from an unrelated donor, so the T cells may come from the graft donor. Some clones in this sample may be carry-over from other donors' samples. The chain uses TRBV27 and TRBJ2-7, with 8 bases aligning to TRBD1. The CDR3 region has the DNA TGTGCCAGCAGAACATCCCCGGACAGGGCTTCCTACGAGCAGTACTTC. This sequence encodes CASRTSPDRASYEQYF.